The rows below give T cell receptor beta chains drawn from one sample of a study of T cell changes during pregnancy in multiple sclerosis. Generated by immunoSEQ multiplex PCR, the TCRdb table keeps only in-frame clones and is missing some. The sample contains about 40,000 clones, over 70% of which appear only once. The specimen was peripheral blood, collected in the first trimester of pregnancy. The receptors stem from a female donor in good health, enrolled as a control in a pregnancy study. Each CDR3 is given with its conserved first and last residue. Each record gives: J gene, V gene, D gene, CDR3 length, clone size, CDR3 protein, CDR3 DNA. The D gene is left open where the match is weak. Only part of the rows carry a size: once, few, many, or a class if the clone is expanded.

>TRBJ2-3|TRBV10-3|TRBD1|14|.
CATQGDREADTQYF
TGTGCCACCCAAGGGGACAGGGAAGCAGATACGCAGTATTTT
>TRBJ2-7|TRBV18|TRBD1|14|.
CASSPGQGAYEQYF
TGTGCCAGCTCACCGGGACAGGGGGCTTACGAGCAGTACTTC
>TRBJ1-1|TRBV2|.|14|.
CAISRRDMNTEAFF
TGTGCCATCTCGCGGAGGGATATGAACACTGAAGCTTTCTTT
>TRBJ2-7|TRBV11-2|TRBD1|15|.
CASSLERDRSYEQYF
TGTGCCAGCAGCTTAGAACGGGACAGGTCCTACGAGCAGTACTTC
>TRBJ2-1|TRBV5-1|TRBD2|13|.
CASQGLAGGEQFF
TGTGCCAGCCAGGGACTAGCGGGAGGGGAGCAGTTCTTC
>TRBJ1-1|TRBV7-9|.|12|few
CATSFGGAASFF
TGTGCCACCTCCTTTGGTGGGGCGGCGTCTTTCTTT
>TRBJ2-1|TRBV7-2|.|13|.
CASGYRRNNEQFF
TGTGCCAGCGGATACCGGCGGAACAATGAGCAGTTCTTC
>TRBJ1-1|TRBV7-2|.|13|once
CASTNRVNTEAFF
TGTGCCAGCACCAACAGGGTGAACACTGAAGCTTTCTTT
>TRBJ2-7|TRBV11-1|TRBD2|15|.
CASSDGLAGVYEQYF
TGTGCCAGCAGCGATGGACTAGCGGGGGTCTACGAGCAGTACTTC
>TRBJ2-1|TRBV14|.|13|.
CASSPMTKIEQFF
TGTGCCAGCAGCCCGATGACAAAGATTGAGCAGTTCTTC
>TRBJ2-7|TRBV10-1|TRBD1|13|.
CARIVGQGYEQYF
TGCGCCAGGATCGTAGGACAGGGGTACGAGCAGTACTTC
>TRBJ2-7|TRBV13|.|14|.
CASSQQGTNYEQYF
TGTGCCAGCAGCCAACAGGGTACGAACTACGAGCAGTACTTC
>TRBJ2-1|TRBV5-1|.|14|.
CASSLDFGLDEQFF
TGCGCCAGCAGCTTGGACTTTGGACTCGATGAGCAGTTCTTC
>TRBJ1-2|TRBV28|.|14|.
CASTLPRINYGYTF
TGTGCCAGCACTTTACCCAGGATTAACTATGGCTACACCTTC
>TRBJ2-5|TRBV30|TRBD2|14|.
CAWSVTPGGGTQYF
TGTGCCTGGAGTGTAACCCCGGGGGGTGGGACCCAGTACTTC
>TRBJ2-4|TRBV4-2|TRBD1|15|.
CASSQERGGVSIQYF
TGTGCCAGCAGCCAAGAGAGAGGGGGCGTGAGCATTCAGTACTTC
>TRBJ1-2|TRBV6-5|TRBD1|15|.
CASSSSGTGVVGYTF
TGTGCCAGCAGTTCCTCCGGGACAGGGGTGGTTGGCTACACCTTC
>TRBJ1-5|TRBV28|TRBD1|15|.
CASSLTGARSQPQHF
TGTGCCAGCAGTTTGACAGGGGCGAGAAGTCAGCCCCAGCATTTT
>TRBJ2-7|TRBV2|.|17|.
CASRRVGQGGPSYEQYF
TGTGCCAGCAGGAGAGTCGGTCAGGGGGGACCTTCCTACGAGCAGTACTTC
>TRBJ1-3|TRBV30|.|17|few
CAWSVRGTPRPGNTIYF
TGTGCCTGGAGTGTACGGGGGACCCCTAGGCCGGGAAACACCATATATTTT
>TRBJ1-2|TRBV6-1|.|12|.
CASSATGDGYTF
TGTGCCAGCAGTGCTACAGGAGATGGCTACACCTTC
>TRBJ2-7|TRBV7-6|TRBD2|16|.
CASSYPIGRGGYEQYF
TGTGCCAGCAGCTACCCCATAGGGCGGGGGGGCTACGAGCAGTACTTC
>TRBJ1-1|TRBV7-9|.|13|.
CASMGLLNTEAFF
TGTGCCAGCATGGGGCTCTTGAACACTGAAGCTTTCTTT
>TRBJ1-2|TRBV10-3|.|13|.
CAISAVAVDGYTF
TGTGCCATCAGTGCTGTAGCTGTTGATGGCTACACCTTC
>TRBJ1-2|TRBV5-3|.|12|.
CARSHGGDGYTF
TGTGCCAGAAGCCATGGGGGGGATGGCTACACCTTC
>TRBJ1-3|TRBV6-6|TRBD1|15|.
CASRAPGGRGNTIYF
TGTGCCAGCAGGGCCCCAGGGGGCCGCGGAAACACCATATATTTT
>TRBJ2-2|TRBV5-1|.|16|.
CASSPRTPPNTGELFF
TGCGCCAGCAGCCCGCGGACTCCTCCTAACACCGGGGAGCTGTTTTTT
>TRBJ2-5|TRBV15|.|13|.
CATSTGVAETQYF
TGTGCCACCAGCACAGGGGTAGCCGAGACCCAGTACTTC